Presented here are 21 T cell receptor beta chains from one specimen sequenced in a study of T cells after yellow fever vaccination. TCRdb re-called the 5' RACE reads with MiXCR, one entry per CDR3 protein. This table holds 200,000 to 300,000 distinct CDR3 sequences, 6.5% to 7.5% found once. The material sequenced was CD4+ T cells sorted from PBMCs, taken on the day of the yellow fever booster vaccination. Every receptor here comes from a man aged 25 to 40 who received the YFV17D yellow fever vaccine.

In this sample, this clonotype turned up a few times. This chain links TRBV18 with TRBJ2-1, with D tentatively TRBD2 (6 bases). Germline CDR1 reads KGHSH; CDR2 reads LQKENI. The CDR3 sequence is 11 residues long. Trimming cost V 3 bases and J 9 bases, with 6 bases left between them. The CDR3 loop reads CASSPEGEQFF. DNA for the CDR3: TGTGCCAGCTCACCGGAGGGTGAGCAGTTCTTC.

This clonotype was counted only a few times. The J gene is TRBJ2-5, the V gene TRBV5-5; D ambiguous. Trimming took off 2 bases at V and 5 bases at J, with 13 bases between the two ends. The CDR3 has 14 amino acids. Germline V gene lookup returns CDR1 SGHKS and CDR2 YYEKEE (reference sequence). The CDR3 region is CASSFQWALETQYF. DNA of the CDR3: TGTGCCAGCAGCTTCCAATGGGCGTTGGAGACCCAGTACTTC. Full variable domain (outside the CDR3, taken from reference TRBV5-5 and TRBJ2-5): DAGVTQSPTHLIKTRGQQVTLRCSPISGHKSVSWYQQVLGQGPQFIFQYYEKEERGRGNFPDRFSARQFPNYSSELNVNALLLGDSALYLCASSFQWALETQYFGPGTRLLVL.

There are many counts of this clonotype. CDR3: CASTPRGGPDTQYF. The CDR3 nucleotides are TGTGCCAGCACCCCCCGTGGGGGCCCAGATACGCAGTATTTT. J is TRBJ2-3 and V is TRBV7-2; tentatively, D is TRBD1 (6 bases). Germline loops: CDR1 SGHTA, CDR2 FQGNSA. This CDR3 contains 14 residues. Trimming cost V 7 bases and J 4 bases, with 15 bases left between them. Full variable domain (outside the CDR3, taken from reference TRBV7-2 and TRBJ2-3): GAGVSQSPSNKVTEKGKDVELRCDPISGHTALYWYRQSLGQGLEFLIYFQGNSAPDKSGLPSDRFSAERTGGSVSTLTIQRTQQEDSAVYLCASTPRGGPDTQYFGPGTRLTVL.

This clonotype was seen only a few times. The chain uses TRBV20-1 and TRBJ1-4; D remains unclear. Looked up from germline, CDR1 is DFQATT and CDR2 is SNEGSKA (reference sequence). This CDR3 region has 17 residues. The ends were cut back, 6 bases at V and 4 bases at J, with 24 bases in the middle. The CDR3 spells CSAAPPGGKTFNEKLFF. The CDR3 DNA reads as TGCAGTGCCGCCCCCCCCGGAGGAAAAACATTTAATGAAAAACTGTTTTTT.

This clonotype turned up a few times. A much larger clone is a single base away; this may be a read error. The CDR3 reads CASSMDRDDTQYF. CDR3 nucleotides: TGCGCCAGCAGCATGGACAGGGATGATACGCAGTATTTT. The chain combines TRBV5-1 with TRBJ2-3; 8 positions agree with TRBD1. The V and J ends lost 4 bases and 6 bases, in that order; junction bases with no gene match: 4. Germline CDR1 is SGHRS and CDR2 is YFSETQ. This CDR3 is built from 13 residues. The whole variable domain, filled in from reference TRBV5-1 and TRBJ2-3, reads KAGVTQTPRYLIKTRGQQVTLSCSPISGHRSVSWYQQTPGQGLQFLFEYFSETQRNKGNFPGRFSGRQFSNSRSEMNVSTLELGDSALYLCASSMDRDDTQYFGPGTRLTVL.

This clonotype was seen a handful of times. The chain employs TRBV4-1 and TRBJ2-5, with a weak D call TRBD2 (7 bases). The germline gives CDR1 MGHRA, CDR2 YSYEKL. The CDR3 is made up of 17 amino acids. V was pared by 3 bases and J by 1 base, with 18 bases between. The CDR3 DNA is TGCGCCAGCAGCCATCCAAGGGGGGGAGGCCTCCAAGAGACCCAGTACTTC. This encodes CASSHPRGGGLQETQYF.

This clonotype was observed many times. The rearrangement uses TRBV25-1 and TRBJ2-2, with TRBD1 identical over 8 bases. This CDR3 spans 14 amino acids. Trimming removed 3 bases from V and 5 bases from J; junction bases left unmatched: 2. Germline V lookup: CDR1 MGHDK, CDR2 SYGVNS. Written as DNA, the CDR3 is TGTGCCAGCAGTGATCACAGGGGGACCGGGGAGCTGTTTTTT. Encoded protein: CASSDHRGTGELFF. Full variable domain (missing parts from reference TRBV25-1 and TRBJ2-2): EADIYQTPRYLVIGTGKKITLECSQTMGHDKMYWYQQDPGMELHLIHYSYGVNSTEKGDLSSESTVSRIRTEHFPLTLESARPSHTSQYLCASSDHRGTGELFFGEGSRLTVL.

This clonotype turned up a few times. The gene calls are TRBV5-1 and TRBJ2-3; 8 nucleotides line up with TRBD2. This CDR3 is 14 amino acids long. Germline-derived CDR1 and CDR2 are SGHRS and YFSETQ. Unmatched junction bases numbered 5, after V lost 6 bases and J lost 2 bases. The CDR3 nucleotides read TGCGCCAGCAATCTAGCGGGTTTCACAGATACGCAGTATTTT. Translated: CASNLAGFTDTQYF.

At least ten counts were recorded for this clonotype. The genes are TRBV5-1 and TRBJ2-7; D perhaps matches TRBD2 (6 bases). V lost 3 bases, J lost 3 bases, and 16 bases lay in between. This CDR3 is 15 amino acids long. Germline CDR1 reads SGHRS; CDR2 reads YFSETQ. As DNA, the CDR3 is TGCGCCAGCAGCTCCGGGACTCGGCCCGGCTACGAGCAGTACTTC. Translated: CASSSGTRPGYEQYF.

V usage is TRBV12-3 or TRBV12-4 and J usage is TRBJ1-3; 7 bases agree with TRBD1. J was trimmed by 0 bases and V by 6 bases; bases with no gene match: 8. The CDR3 covers 16 residues. CDR3 sequence (DNA): TGTGCCAGCAGCTCCACAGACAGGGCCTCTGGAAACACCATATATTTT. Translating it yields CASSSTDRASGNTIYF.

This chain joins TRBV19 and TRBJ1-5; D is ambiguous. Trimming left V 7 bases short and J 5 bases short, with 12 bases between. This CDR3 is 13 amino acids long. Germline CDR1 is LNHDA and CDR2 is SQIVND (reference sequence). The CDR3 nucleotides read TGTGCCAGTACAGACGACGAGTATCAGCCCCAGCATTTT. The encoded protein is CASTDDEYQPQHF. The whole variable domain, remainder taken from reference TRBV19 and TRBJ1-5, is DGGITQSPKYLFRKEGQNVTLSCEQNLNHDAMYWYRQDPGQGLRLIYYSQIVNDFQKGDIAEGYSVSREKKESFPLTVTSAQKNPTAFYLCASTDDEYQPQHFGDGTRLSIL.

This clonotype was seen a few times. The V call is TRBV3-1, the J call TRBJ2-2; D remains unclear. The CDR3 extends over 14 amino acids. Germline V gene data show CDR1 as LGHDT and CDR2 as YNNKEL (reference sequence). V was shortened by 5 bases and J by 1 base, with 8 bases between the two germline ends. The CDR3 DNA follows: TGTGCCAGCAGCAAAACACTGAACACCGGGGAGCTGTTTTTT. Translating it yields CASSKTLNTGELFF.

Ten or more counts support this clonotype. The rearrangement uses TRBV18 and TRBJ2-1; 9 positions match TRBD2. Germline V CDR1 and CDR2: KGHSH, LQKENI. The CDR3 totals 14 residues. V trimming: 6 bases; J trimming: 7 bases; junction bases outside the gene matches: 7. In DNA, the CDR3 is TGTGCCAGCTCGTCGGGCGGGAGGGGGAATGAGCAGTTCTTC. Protein: CASSSGGRGNEQFF.

The chain recombines TRBV12-3 or TRBV12-4 with TRBJ1-2; D gene unclear. The CDR3 sequence is 12 residues long. The V end lost 3 bases, the J end lost 2 bases, and 4 bases lay between the germline ends. The CDR3 spells CASSFQNYGYTF. Written as DNA, the CDR3 is TGTGCCAGCAGTTTTCAGAACTATGGCTACACCTTC.

About this clonotype: A much more abundant neighbour one base away suggests this may be a read error. This chain links TRBV11-2 with TRBJ2-3; D gene ambiguous. This CDR3 is 12 amino acids long. Germline V lookup: CDR1 SGHAT, CDR2 FQNNGV. The CDR3 here is CASGLEPVTQYF. The DNA of the CDR3 is TGTGCCAGCGGCTTAGAGCCAGTTACGCAGTATTTT.

The CDR3 loop is CATRLRGGIVDEQFF. The DNA of the CDR3 is TGCGCCACCCGACTGCGGGGCGGGATAGTTGATGAGCAGTTCTTC. V gene TRBV5-1 combines with J gene TRBJ2-1, with a weak D call TRBD2 (6 bases). The CDR3 totals 15 residues. V lost 9 bases to trimming and J lost 8 bases, with 24 bases between them. Looked up from germline, CDR1 is SGHRS and CDR2 is YFSETQ.

This clonotype has at least ten counts. The rearrangement uses TRBV6-4 and TRBJ2-7, with 8 bases fitting TRBD2. With 0 bases clipped from V and 3 bases from J, the junction kept 10 bases outside the gene matches. In germline, CDR1 is MRHNA, CDR2 SNTAGT. This CDR3 contains 17 residues. CDR3 region: CASSDSGDPGGLYEQYF. The CDR3 nucleotides are TGTGCCAGCAGTGACTCGGGGGATCCGGGAGGGCTCTACGAGCAGTACTTC.

This clonotype has only a few counts. The chain joins TRBV4-2 to TRBJ2-3; 9 nucleotides agree with TRBD2. V was pared by 4 bases and J by 5 bases, with 19 bases of the junction left unmatched. The CDR3 spans 19 residues. Germline assignment: CDR1 LGHNA and CDR2 YNFKEQ. For the CDR3, the DNA is TGTGCCAGCAGCCCGTTGGCTAGCGGGGTCCTGTCGGGTGTAGATACGCAGTATTTT. It encodes CASSPLASGVLSGVDTQYF.

V gene TRBV29-1 combines with J gene TRBJ2-5; tentatively, D is TRBD2 (6 bases). The CDR3 runs to 12 residues. Per germline, CDR1 SQVTM and CDR2 ANQGSEA. Written as DNA, the CDR3 is TGCAGTCACTTCGGAGGGCAAGAGACCCAGTACTTC. This translates into CSHFGGQETQYF.

There are many counts of this clonotype. The chain joins TRBV29-1 to TRBJ1-1, with D uncertain. In germline, CDR1 is SQVTM, CDR2 ANQGSEA. V lost 6 bases, J lost 1 base, and 9 bases lay in between. There are 12 residues in the CDR3. The CDR3 sequence: CSVVLANTEAFF. CDR3 nucleotides: TGCAGCGTCGTGCTGGCGAACACTGAAGCTTTCTTT.

The chain employs TRBV10-3 and TRBJ1-2, with D hard to call. V lost 4 bases and J 3 bases, leaving 9 bases between the germline ends. CDR1 and CDR2 from the germline V gene are ENHRY and SYGVKD. CDR3 length: 13 amino acids. DNA for the CDR3: TGTGCCATCAGTGCCGCCCTTGACTATGGCTACACCTTC. Translating it yields CAISAALDYGYTF.